This T cell receptor (beta chain) was captured by sequencing in a study of OX40 agonist ivuxolimab in advanced cancers. Regarding the complete study: The costimulatory receptor OX40 (CD134) was targeted by ivuxolimab, a fully human IgG2 agonistic monoclonal antibody. Intravenous ivuxolimab was administered to patients every 2 weeks at six dose levels: 0.01, 0.1, 0.3, 1.5, 3 and 10 mg/kg. Of the 52 patients in dose escalation, about 20 had hepatocellular carcinoma, some 15 had melanoma, 9 had renal cell carcinoma and 9 had head and neck cancer. The dose-escalation cohort was almost 85% male with a mean age of 60 years, ranging from roughly 20 to 80. Prior anti-PD-1, anti-PD-L1 or anti-CTLA-4 therapy was permitted, and 30% to 50% of dose-escalation patients had received checkpoint inhibitors. Partial responses occurred in three dose-escalation patients, of whom one had hepatocellular carcinoma and two had cutaneous melanoma. Peripheral TCRbeta sequencing was intended to test whether TCR sequence diversity was altered and clonal T-cell expansion was caused by ivuxolimab. The monotherapy dose-escalation portion (N ≈ 50 patients) of the phase I ivuxolimab trial is reported in the paper.

As to this clone: This clone's antigen is unknown. Base qualities are not recorded, but no much larger clone differs from it by a single base.

The trial excluded patients who had a history of autoimmune disease or were on systemic immunosuppression. Peripheral blood for TCR sequencing was collected from all dose cohorts at baseline, on cycle 4 day 1, and on cycle 7 day 1. Samples came from an open-label, multicenter, first-in-human phase I dose-escalation trial of ivuxolimab. Adults with locally advanced or metastatic melanoma, renal cell, hepatocellular, or head and neck squamous cell carcinoma were enrolled in the trial. CD4+ and CD8+ T cells were sorted separately from peripheral blood before TCR sequencing. Genomic DNA was isolated from the sorted cells so that the TCRbeta CDR3 region could be sequenced. The immunoSEQ Assay was used to sequence the TCRbeta CDR3 regions. TCRdb took over this immuneACCESS table, retaining in-frame rearrangements with V and J assigned. Such tables are incomplete; in checked studies, under half of the missing clones stem from an unresolved V gene, and the remainder is unexplained. The sample table holds some 25,000 clones, of which over 70% were seen once. The top ten constitute 2% to 2.5% of the sample.

General findings and caveats noted by the study authors: Low levels of normalized T-cell clonal expansion were also seen in some patients who did not respond. At doses from 0.1 to 3.0 mg/kg, clonal expansion was seen in both CD4+ and CD8+ blood T cells between baseline and week 6. In the 0.1-3.0 mg/kg groups, partial responders had among the lowest normalized peripheral clonal expansion, particularly in CD8+ T cells. Which antigens the clonally expanded peripheral T cells were specific for was not determined. On average, CD8+ T cells showed more expanded clones than CD4+ T cells after ivuxolimab.

CDR1 and CDR2, per the germline V gene, are MNHEY and SVGAGI. V and J are truncated by 6 bases and 0 bases respectively, leaving an intervening sequence of 9 bases. Spanning cysteine to phenylalanine, the CDR3 consists of 15 amino acids. Kept here is only the CDR3 DNA, which spans 45 bases and is read in frame from base 1. The clonotype originates from an adult with an advanced solid tumor such as melanoma, head and neck, liver or kidney cancer. This sample comprised CD4+ or CD8+ T cells sorted from blood, obtained in a trial of the OX40 agonist ivuxolimab. Recombination joined TRBV6-5 with TRBJ2-6, with a weak D call of TRBD2 (5 bases match). The CDR3 protein: CASRALASGANVLTF. The nucleotide sequence reads as follows: TGTGCCAGCAGGGCCCTAGCCTCTGGGGCCAACGTCCTGACTTTC.